One and the same sample provided the 26 T cell receptor beta chains below, sequenced in a study of T cell responses to AZD1222 COVID-19 vaccine. Profiling relied on immunoSEQ multiplex PCR, and the TCRdb table lists in-frame clones only, not all of them. Found here are some 180,000 clones, about 89% of them singletons; the top ten hold 1.5% to 2%. Sequences were derived from peripheral blood, sampled 28 days after the second AZD1222 dose. The receptors here all came from an adult who received the AZD1222 COVID-19 vaccine.

The chain combines TRBV7-2 with TRBJ1-1, with D hard to call. Germline V gene sequence: CDR1 SGHTA, CDR2 FQGNSA. The CDR3 contains 14 residues. The V end was cut by 0 bases, the J end by 1 base, with 6 bases between. CDR3 amino acids: CASSLALGNTEAFF. The CDR3 bases are TGTGCCAGCAGCTTAGCCTTGGGGAACACTGAAGCTTTCTTT.

V and J are TRBV11-2 and TRBJ2-5; TRBD2 is a possible D gene (7 bases). The CDR3 extends over 14 amino acids. Germline values: CDR1 SGHAT, CDR2 FQNNGV. V was clipped by 4 bases and J by 5 bases, with 14 bases between them. The CDR3 coding sequence is TGTGCCAGCAGCTCAAGTACGGGGGGCGAGACCCAGTACTTC. Protein sequence: CASSSSTGGETQYF. Based on the CDR3 plus reference TRBV11-2 and TRBJ2-5, the full variable domain is EAGVAQSPRYKIIEKRQSVAFWCNPISGHATLYWYQQILGQGPKLLIQFQNNGVVDDSQLPKDRFSAERLKGVDSTLKIQPAKLEDSAVYLCASSSSTGGETQYFGPGTRLLVL.

CDR3 nucleotide sequence: TGTGCCAGCCGGGGCGACAGCGCGCTTGAGCCCCAGCATTTT. Translating it yields CASRGDSALEPQHF. This rearrangement joins TRBV2 to TRBJ1-5, with D maybe TRBD1 (5 bases). The V end lost 8 bases, the J end lost 8 bases, and 19 bases lay between the germline ends. The CDR3 spans 14 residues. Germline loops: CDR1 SNHLY, CDR2 FYNNEI.

CDR3 region: CASSWSGGLYNEQFF. The CDR3 DNA follows: TGTGCCAGCAGTTGGAGCGGGGGTTTGTACAATGAGCAGTTCTTC. The chain is built from TRBV27 and TRBJ2-1, with 8 bases that match TRBD2. CDR1 is MNHEY, CDR2 SMNVEV, per germline (reference sequence). This CDR3 has 15 amino acids. V lost 4 bases to trimming and J lost 4 bases; unmatched junction nucleotides: 6.

The rearrangement uses TRBV18 and TRBJ1-1; a weak D match, TRBD1 (6 bases). Trimming removed 4 bases from V and 11 bases from J, with 17 bases in between. Germline V gene sequence: CDR1 KGHSH, CDR2 LQKENI. This CDR3 has 13 residues. CDR3 DNA sequence: TGTGCCAGCTCACACCGGGACATTAAACCGGCTTTCTTT. It codes for CASSHRDIKPAFF. Full variable domain (outside the CDR3, taken from reference TRBV18 and TRBJ1-1): NAGVMQNPRHLVRRRGQEARLRCSPMKGHSHVYWYRQLPEEGLKFMVYLQKENIIDESGMPKERFSAEFPKEGPSILRIQQVVRGDSAAYFCASSHRDIKPAFFGQGTRLTVV.

The chain links TRBV6-2 or TRBV6-3 to TRBJ2-5, with 12 bases identical to TRBD2. This CDR3 region has 15 residues. V lost 6 bases and J lost 2; bases outside the gene matches: 4. From germline, CDR1 is MNHEY and CDR2 SVGEGT. The CDR3: CASSQGLAGQETQYF. CDR3 nucleotides: TGTGCCAGCAGCCAAGGACTAGCGGGGCAAGAGACCCAGTACTTC.

The chain employs TRBV27 and TRBJ2-3; 9 bases fit TRBD2. V lost 2 bases to trimming and J lost 7 bases; unmatched junction nucleotides: 13. The CDR3 runs to 17 residues. Germline CDR1 reads MNHEY; CDR2 reads SMNVEV (reference sequence). CDR3 sequence reads: CASSLDRRGGSVNTQYF. CDR3 DNA sequence: TGTGCCAGCAGTTTAGATCGGCGGGGGGGATCGGTAAATACGCAGTATTTT.

The chain joins TRBV6-1 to TRBJ1-3; the D is unclear. The V gene's germline CDR1 is MNHNS and CDR2 SASEGT. Trimming pared 1 base from V and 7 bases from J, leaving 11 bases between. The CDR3 runs to 14 residues. The CDR3 DNA reads TGTGCCAGCAGTGAAGTTTGGGTATCGAACACCATATATTTT. This translates into CASSEVWVSNTIYF.

The chain joins TRBV5-1 to TRBJ1-1; D is possibly TRBD1 (5 bases). Germline CDR1 SGHRS, CDR2 YFSETQ. The CDR3 loop spans 15 amino acids. V was pared by 5 bases and J by 4 bases, with 18 bases between. The chain's CDR3 is CASRPSGTPRTEAFF. As DNA, the CDR3 is TGCGCCAGCAGACCCTCCGGGACCCCACGCACTGAAGCTTTCTTT.

This chain joins TRBV5-1 and TRBJ1-2, with D perhaps TRBD1 (5 bases). Looked up from germline, CDR1 is SGHRS and CDR2 is YFSETQ. The V end was cut by 0 bases, the J end by 4 bases, with 13 bases between. The CDR3 extends over 15 amino acids. The CDR3 bases are TGCGCCAGCAGCTTGGTGGGGGGTGCGATCTATGGCTACACCTTC. The encoded protein is CASSLVGGAIYGYTF.

The V call is TRBV19, the J call TRBJ2-1, with 14 bases identical to TRBD2. The V segment lost 3 bases and the J segment 1 base; nucleotides outside the gene matches: 2. The germline V gene has CDR1 LNHDA and CDR2 SQIVND (reference sequence). The CDR3 covers 17 residues. The CDR3 DNA reads TGTGCCAGTAGTATCCGACTAGCGGGAGGGTCCTACAATGAGCAGTTCTTC. Its translation is CASSIRLAGGSYNEQFF.

This sequence joins TRBV11-2 and TRBJ2-1; D gene ambiguous. The CDR3 has 12 residues. Per germline, CDR1 SGHAT and CDR2 FQNNGV. V was trimmed by 5 bases and J by 6 bases, leaving 8 bases between them. In DNA form, the CDR3 reads TGTGCCAGCAGCCGCCGATTCAATGAGCAGTTCTTC. Translated: CASSRRFNEQFF.

The chain uses TRBV11-2 and TRBJ1-6, with 10 bases aligning to TRBD1. Germline V gene lookup returns CDR1 SGHAT and CDR2 FQNNGV. The CDR3 extends over 16 amino acids. V dropped 0 bases and J dropped 6; count of bases not matched to a gene: 2. CDR3 residues: CASSLDGDRGNSPLHF. The CDR3 nucleotides read TGTGCCAGCAGCTTAGATGGGGACAGGGGTAATTCACCCCTCCACTTT.

This clone showed up many times. V is TRBV12-3 or TRBV12-4 and J is TRBJ2-7, with D perhaps being TRBD1 or TRBD2 (5 bases each). Between the trimmed V and J ends, which lost 6 bases and 6 bases, there was a span of 15 bases. The CDR3 loop spans 13 amino acids. CDR3 DNA: TGTGCCAGCAGCCCCGGGACCTTCCTCGAGCAGTACTTC. It codes for CASSPGTFLEQYF.

The gene calls are TRBV6-1 and TRBJ2-5; no clear D. V gave up 1 base and J gave up 4 bases, with 10 bases separating them. The CDR3 consists of 14 residues. Germline V gene sequence: CDR1 MNHNS, CDR2 SASEGT. CDR3 sequence reads: CASSEGQPIETQYF. CDR3 DNA: TGTGCCAGCAGTGAAGGCCAGCCCATAGAGACCCAGTACTTC.

The rearrangement joins TRBV7-2 to TRBJ2-3, with unresolved D. V was cut by 2 bases and J by 2 bases, with 17 bases left in between. Per the germline V gene, CDR1 is SGHTA and CDR2 is FQGNSA. CDR3 size: 17 residues. The CDR3 protein is CASSLWGLGVPTDTQYF. In DNA, the CDR3 is TGTGCCAGCAGCTTATGGGGATTGGGCGTTCCCACAGATACGCAGTATTTT.

The chain uses TRBV4-1 and TRBJ1-2; D remains unclear. From germline, CDR1 is MGHRA and CDR2 YSYEKL. Trimming removed 3 bases at V and 5 bases at J, with 16 bases between. The CDR3 spans 15 residues. The CDR3 is CASSQGSSPWYGYTF. In DNA form, the CDR3 reads TGCGCCAGCAGCCAGGGATCTTCCCCGTGGTATGGCTACACCTTC.

This sequence joins TRBV4-2 and TRBJ2-7; 9 positions match TRBD2. J gave up 2 bases and V 2 bases, and 7 bases lay outside the gene matches. CDR3 length equals 16 residues. Germline loops: CDR1 LGHNA, CDR2 YNFKEQ. CDR3 sequence reads: CASSQNLREGTYEQYF. The DNA of the CDR3 is TGTGCCAGCAGCCAAAATTTGCGGGAGGGTACCTACGAGCAGTACTTC.

J is TRBJ1-1 and V is TRBV6-5; no clear D gene. Germline lookup yields CDR1 MNHEY and CDR2 SVGAGI. The CDR3 has 14 residues. V was shortened by 2 bases and J by 1 base, with 8 bases between the two germline ends. CDR3 nucleotide sequence: TGTGCCAGCAGTTACCGCAGACAGAACACTGAAGCTTTCTTT. Translating it yields CASSYRRQNTEAFF.

The chain couples TRBV30 to TRBJ2-1; TRBD2 matches at 9 bases. This CDR3 contains 14 residues. Germline values: CDR1 GTSNPN, CDR2 SVGIG (reference sequence). Germline trimming cut 5 bases from V and 1 base from J; bases unmatched to any gene: 3. CDR3 in amino acids: CAWQRGASYNEQFF. The CDR3 DNA reads as TGTGCCTGGCAGCGGGGGGCGTCCTACAATGAGCAGTTCTTC.

This clone came up once. The chain joins TRBV11-2 to TRBJ1-2, with a possible D match to TRBD1 (5 bases). This CDR3 comprises 12 residues. CDR1 is SGHAT, CDR2 FQNNGV, per germline. Trimming removed 2 bases from V and 8 bases from J, with 9 bases in between. The CDR3 nucleotides read TGTGCCAGCAGCTTAAGGAGGGGAGGCTACACCTTC. Protein: CASSLRRGGYTF.

The J gene is TRBJ1-6, the V gene TRBV7-6, with a tentative D call TRBD1 (5 bases). Germline lookup yields CDR1 SGHVS and CDR2 FNYEAQ. Trimming removed 5 bases at V and 10 bases at J, with 15 bases between. The CDR3 has 14 amino acids. CDR3 residues: CASSPAGRESPLHF. The CDR3 nucleotides are TGTGCCAGCAGCCCCGCAGGGAGGGAATCACCCCTCCACTTT.

The rearrangement joins TRBV20-1 to TRBJ1-2; tentative D call: TRBD1 (5 bases). This CDR3 comprises 16 residues. The germline CDR1 and CDR2 sequences are DFQATT and SNEGSKA (reference sequence). Trimming took 3 bases from V and 2 from J, leaving 19 bases between them. Here the CDR3 reads CSASTGQGIGNYGYTF. CDR3 nucleotide sequence: TGCAGTGCTAGTACCGGGCAGGGCATTGGAAACTATGGCTACACCTTC.

A single count supports this clone. The chain couples TRBV18 to TRBJ1-1; D uncertain. The CDR3 runs 15 residues. Trimming pared 2 bases from V and 0 bases from J, leaving 10 bases between. Germline CDR1 is KGHSH and CDR2 is LQKENI. The CDR3 region is CASSPSQKLNTEAFF. CDR3 coding DNA: TGTGCCAGCTCACCATCACAGAAGCTGAACACTGAAGCTTTCTTT.

V gene TRBV27 combines with J gene TRBJ1-1; 10 bases align to TRBD1. The CDR3 extends over 13 amino acids. With 5 bases clipped from V and 7 bases from J, the junction kept 4 bases outside the gene matches. CDR1 is MNHEY and CDR2 is SMNVEV in the germline V gene (reference sequence). Written as DNA, the CDR3 is TGTGCCAGCAGTCGGACAGGGGGTAGTGAAGCTTTCTTT. This encodes CASSRTGGSEAFF.

The CDR3 protein is CASSTTDRVNGYTF. Written as DNA, the CDR3 is TGCGCCAGCAGCACCACCGACAGGGTCAATGGCTACACCTTC. The gene calls are TRBV5-1 and TRBJ1-2, with 7 bases aligning to TRBD1. Unmatched junction bases numbered 9, after V lost 4 bases and J lost 6 bases. In germline, CDR1 is SGHRS, CDR2 YFSETQ. This CDR3 comprises 14 residues.